Each of the 13 T cell receptor beta chains below was sequenced from the same sample in a study of PD-1 blockade in classical Hodgkin lymphoma. Documented time point: cycle 4 day 1 (C4D1), after more than 5 weeks of nivolumab. Every patient experienced relapse after autologous stem cell transplantation, and brentuximab vedotin exposure varied. Data came from immunoSEQ multiplex PCR; TCRdb stores just in-frame clones and leaves some out. The sample carries about 96,000 clones, 85% to 95% recorded once. The material was peripheral blood mononuclear cells (PBMCs), obtained before the fourth cycle of nivolumab. The receptors shown here come from a human donor with classical Hodgkin lymphoma.

This chain joins TRBV5-1 and TRBJ2-1; D is unresolved. Between the trimmed V and J ends, which lost 2 bases and 0 bases, there was a span of 6 bases. The CDR3 runs to 14 residues. The germline CDR1 and CDR2 sequences are SGHRS and YFSETQ. Here the CDR3 DNA reads TGCGCCAGCAGCTTACGGGCCTCCTACAATGAGCAGTTCTTC. This sequence encodes CASSLRASYNEQFF.

The chain combines TRBV9 with TRBJ1-3; D might be TRBD1 (5 bases). The CDR3 length is 15 residues. Trimming took off 0 bases at V and 0 bases at J, with 7 bases between the two ends. The germline CDR1 and CDR2 sequences are SGDLS and YYNGEE. Here the CDR3 DNA reads TGTGCCAGCAGCGTAGGGACAAACTCTGGAAACACCATATATTTT. Amino acids: CASSVGTNSGNTIYF.

The chain couples TRBV15 to TRBJ1-6; 8 bases map to TRBD1. CDR3 length equals 14 residues. CDR1 LNHNV and CDR2 YYDKDF come from the germline V gene (reference sequence). With 8 bases clipped from V and 4 bases from J, the junction kept 4 bases outside the gene matches. The CDR3 is CATSQGGYNSPLHF. Here the CDR3 DNA reads TGTGCCACCTCACAGGGGGGGTATAATTCACCCCTCCACTTT. Full variable domain (remainder filled in from reference TRBV15 and TRBJ1-6): DAMVIQNPRYQVTQFGKPVTLSCSQTLNHNVMYWYQQKSSQAPKLLFHYYDKDFNNEADTPDNFQSRRPNTSFCFLDIRSPGLGDTAMYLCATSQGGYNSPLHFGNGTRLTVT.

This chain links TRBV9 with TRBJ2-7; perhaps TRBD1 as D (6 bases). The CDR3 is 14 residues long. Germline-derived CDR1 and CDR2 are SGDLS and YYNGEE. V lost 2 bases, J lost 4 bases, and 13 bases lay in between. The DNA of the CDR3 is TGTGCCAGCAGCGTTTCAGGGGAAGGGTACGAGCAGTACTTC. It specifies CASSVSGEGYEQYF.

The chain is built from TRBV27 and TRBJ2-1; TRBD2 agrees at 9 bases. V was clipped by 2 bases and J by 8 bases; unmatched bases: 10. Germline values: CDR1 MNHEY, CDR2 SMNVEV (reference sequence). The CDR3 loop spans 16 amino acids. The CDR3 DNA sequence: TGTGCCAGCAGTTTACACCGGACTAGCGAGGGCCATGAGCAGTTCTTC. Its translation: CASSLHRTSEGHEQFF.

As to this clone: The same CDR3 can be traced to other DNA sequences in this sample. The rearrangement links TRBV9 to TRBJ2-1; 11 bases map to TRBD2. Germline lookup yields CDR1 SGDLS and CDR2 YYNGEE. The CDR3 runs 16 residues. V lost 3 bases, J lost 2 bases, and 4 bases stayed unmatched. The CDR3 nucleotides are TGTGCCAGCAGCGGCCTAGCGGGAGGAACCTACAATGAGCAGTTCTTC. Translating it yields CASSGLAGGTYNEQFF.

The V call is TRBV5-1, the J call TRBJ2-7; TRBD1 matches at 10 bases. J gave up 7 bases and V 4 bases, and 5 bases lay outside the gene matches. This CDR3 is built from 13 residues. Germline assignment: CDR1 SGHRS and CDR2 YFSETQ. This CDR3 is CASSKRTGGEQYF. CDR3 sequence (DNA): TGCGCCAGCAGCAAGCGGACAGGGGGGGAGCAGTACTTC. The full variable domain, with the rest looked up from reference TRBV5-1 and TRBJ2-7, is KAGVTQTPRYLIKTRGQQVTLSCSPISGHRSVSWYQQTPGQGLQFLFEYFSETQRNKGNFPGRFSGRQFSNSRSEMNVSTLELGDSALYLCASSKRTGGEQYFGPGTRLTVT.

V usage is TRBV6-5 and J usage is TRBJ1-2; 10 positions match TRBD1. Germline CDR1 is MNHEY and CDR2 is SVGAGI. CDR3 size: 14 residues. The trim removed 6 bases at V and 2 bases at J, leaving 3 bases unmatched. The CDR3 nucleotides are TGTGCCAGCAGGGGACAGGGGATGAACTATGGCTACACCTTC. Translation: CASRGQGMNYGYTF.

The CDR3 bases are TGTGCCAGCAGCTTGGATCTGACAGGGCGTTACACCTTC. The encoded protein is CASSLDLTGRYTF. The genes are TRBV5-4 and TRBJ1-2, with TRBD1 matching over 7 bases. CDR1 and CDR2 from the germline V gene are SGHNT and YYREEE (reference sequence). The CDR3 consists of 13 residues. With V trimmed by 0 bases and J by 11 bases, 7 bases remained unmatched. Complete variable domain (other parts from reference TRBV5-4 and TRBJ1-2): ETGVTQSPTHLIKTRGQQVTLRCSSQSGHNTVSWYQQALGQGPQFIFQYYREEENGRGNFPPRFSGLQFPNYSSELNVNALELDDSALYLCASSLDLTGRYTFGSGTRLTVV.

V gene TRBV12-5 combines with J gene TRBJ1-2; 9 positions agree with TRBD1. V lost 7 bases, J lost 4 bases, and 10 bases stayed unmatched. The CDR3 contains 15 residues. CDR1 LGHNT and CDR2 FRNRAP come from the germline V gene. CDR3 DNA sequence: TGTGCTAGTGCCAAGGGACAGGGTCGCCTCTATGGCTACACCTTC. Translating gives CASAKGQGRLYGYTF.

This chain links TRBV7-9 with TRBJ2-7, with 7 bases that match TRBD1. The length of the CDR3 is 15 residues. Per the germline V gene, CDR1 is SEHNR and CDR2 is FQNEAQ (reference sequence). J was trimmed by 1 base and V by 5 bases; bases with no gene match: 8. The chain's CDR3 is CASSPRTGPSYEQYF. The CDR3 bases are TGTGCCAGCAGCCCGAGGACAGGCCCTTCCTACGAGCAGTACTTC.

The chain links TRBV2 to TRBJ1-1; TRBD1 agrees at 10 bases. CDR1 is SNHLY, CDR2 FYNNEI, per germline. V lost 4 bases to trimming and J lost 4 bases; unmatched junction nucleotides: 3. This CDR3 is built from 14 residues. The DNA for the CDR3 is TGTGCCAGCAGTGGATGGACAGGGGGCACTGAAGCTTTCTTT. Its protein is CASSGWTGGTEAFF.

V and J are TRBV5-6 and TRBJ2-3; 7 bases map to TRBD2. The CDR3 contains 18 residues. The germline gives CDR1 SGHDT, CDR2 YYEEEE. With 7 bases clipped from V and 0 bases from J, the junction kept 17 bases outside the gene matches. The CDR3 DNA follows: TGTGCCAGCCCGGCGTATCGTGGGAGGGCGAGGAGCACAGATACGCAGTATTTT. Translation gives CASPAYRGRARSTDTQYF. Looking up the rest from reference TRBV5-6 and TRBJ2-3 gives the full variable domain: DAGVTQSPTHLIKTRGQQVTLRCSPKSGHDTVSWYQQALGQGPQFIFQYYEEEERQRGNFPDRFSGHQFPNYSSELNVNALLLGDSALYLCASPAYRGRARSTDTQYFGPGTRLTVL.